These 2 T cell receptor beta chains were all obtained from the same sample, sequenced in a study of Ad26.COV2.S vaccination and SARS-CoV-2 variants. The treatment here: around 19 received Ad26.COV2.S at low or high dose, single or two shots; 5 received placebo; per-sample allocation not given. Day 63 after the first injection of vaccine or placebo was the sampling time. Repertoires were generated with immunoSEQ multiplex PCR, while TCRdb's copy carries only in-frame clones and drops some. The data show hundreds of thousands of clones, 85% to 90% seen once. The sequencing here drew on peripheral blood, taken in a trial of Ad26.COV2.S vaccine versus placebo. The receptor set was obtained from a person between 18 and 60 years old who received the Ad26.COV2.S COVID-19 vaccine or a placebo.

This sequence joins TRBV5-5 and TRBJ1-3; no reliable D call. This CDR3 region has 17 residues. Germline CDR1 SGHKS, CDR2 YYEKEE (reference sequence). V gave up 4 bases and J gave up 0 bases, with 17 bases separating them. CDR3 in amino acids: CASSIRLLPYSGNTIYF. The CDR3 DNA sequence: TGTGCCAGCAGCATTCGGCTGTTACCATACTCTGGAAACACCATATATTTT.

To note about this clone: The sample holds other DNA sequences that translate to the same CDR3. This rearrangement joins TRBV3-1 (or the pseudogene TRBV3-2) to TRBJ1-4; no clear D gene. V gave up 1 base and J gave up 6 bases, with 3 bases separating them. Germline values: CDR1 LGHDT, CDR2 YNNKEL (reference sequence). This CDR3 spans 12 amino acids. The CDR3 loop is CASSQVDEKLFF. The DNA of the CDR3 is TGTGCCAGCAGCCAAGTCGATGAAAAACTGTTTTTT.